These 2 T cell receptor beta chains share one sample of origin, sequenced in a study of STAT5B mutations in CD4+ large granular lymphocyte leukemia. Only in-frame clones appear in the TCRdb table, and some are missing; sequencing was by immunoSEQ multiplex PCR. The sample has about 31,000 clones, about two thirds seen once. Sequenced material: CD4+ T cells from blood buffy coats. Receptor source: a human donor in good health.

This chain connects TRBV7-2 to TRBJ2-3; TRBD2 is a possible D gene (6 bases). The CDR3 consists of 15 residues. Germline loops: CDR1 SGHTA, CDR2 FQGNSA. Trimming took off 1 base at V and 1 base at J, with 9 bases between the two ends. The CDR3 loop reads CASSLGGVRTDTQYF. The CDR3 bases are TGTGCCAGCAGCTTAGGGGGGGTTCGCACAGATACGCAGTATTTT. The full variable domain, its missing parts supplied by reference TRBV7-2 and TRBJ2-3, is GAGVSQSPSNKVTEKGKDVELRCDPISGHTALYWYRQSLGQGLEFLIYFQGNSAPDKSGLPSDRFSAERTGGSVSTLTIQRTQQEDSAVYLCASSLGGVRTDTQYFGPGTRLTVL.

The chain has TRBV15 and TRBJ1-6; 9 bases map to TRBD1. The germline V gene encodes CDR1 LNHNV and CDR2 YYDKDF (reference sequence). This CDR3 is 15 amino acids long. The ends lost 0 bases at V and 12 bases at J; junction bases unmatched: 6. The CDR3 DNA reads as TGTGCCACCAGCAGAGAACCGACAGGGGGACGACCCCTCCACTTT. Its protein product is CATSREPTGGRPLHF.